The 4 T cell receptor beta chains reported below all come from one sample, sequenced in a study of CD8+ T cells in alopecia areata. RNA extraction and reverse transcription yielded cDNA as sequencing template. The protocol was immunoSEQ multiplex PCR, while the TCRdb copy is restricted to in-frame clones and leaves out a portion. The data contain about 200,000 clones, roughly 60% of them singletons. Sample treatment: oral pan-JAK inhibitor, 5-10 mg twice daily. Sequencing was performed on CD4+ T cells sorted from blood, taken at week 24, from a patient treated with tofacitinib. Receptors originate from a human donor with alopecia areata.

V gene TRBV5-6 combines with J gene TRBJ2-7; 8 bases are shared with TRBD1. Germline V gene sequence: CDR1 SGHDT, CDR2 YYEEEE. The CDR3 length is 16 residues. Trimming at V came to 0 bases and at J to 4 bases, leaving 9 bases not matched to a gene. As DNA, the CDR3 is TGTGCCAGCAGCTTGGATCCGGACAGGGCCGGATACGAGCAGTACTTC. Its protein product is CASSLDPDRAGYEQYF. The full variable domain, with the rest looked up from reference TRBV5-6 and TRBJ2-7, is DAGVTQSPTHLIKTRGQQVTLRCSPKSGHDTVSWYQQALGQGPQFIFQYYEEEERQRGNFPDRFSGHQFPNYSSELNVNALLLGDSALYLCASSLDPDRAGYEQYFGPGTRLTVT.

The chain has TRBV11-2 and TRBJ1-5; D gene uncertain. Germline lookup yields CDR1 SGHAT and CDR2 FQNNGV. Trimming shortened V by 5 bases and J by 6 bases, and 11 bases separated the two germline ends. The CDR3 length is 13 residues. This CDR3 is CASSKREGQPQHF. CDR3 nucleotide sequence: TGTGCCAGCAGCAAGAGGGAAGGTCAGCCCCAGCATTTT.

The V call is TRBV28, the J call TRBJ1-5; D perhaps matches TRBD1 (5 bases). This CDR3 is 14 amino acids long. Deletions cut 7 bases from V and 9 bases from J, with 19 bases between. Germline V CDR1 and CDR2: MDHEN, SYDVKM. For the CDR3, the DNA is TGTGCCAGCACCGTTGGGGGAGTACCTCGGCCCCAGCATTTT. Residues: CASTVGGVPRPQHF.

V is TRBV5-6 and J is TRBJ2-7; D is perhaps TRBD1 or TRBD2 (5 bases each). Between the trimmed V and J ends, which lost 3 bases and 7 bases, there was a span of 26 bases. There are 17 residues in the CDR3. CDR1 is SGHDT and CDR2 is YYEEEE in the germline V gene. Here the CDR3 DNA reads TGTGCCAGCAGCTCCACCTTTTCCGGGACGGCAACAAGGGAGCAGTACTTC. This gives the protein CASSSTFSGTATREQYF.